This T cell receptor (beta chain) was sequenced for a study of blood T cells in healthy people across ages. Overall study findings and caveats: Age brought a roughly linear fall in TCR beta diversity measured per million T cells.

The V gene lost 1 base and the J gene lost 2 bases, with 15 bases spanning the gap. The CDR3 is 16 amino acids. Germline V gene lookup returns CDR1 SGHRS and CDR2 YFSETQ. Healthy Russian Caucasian donors spanned ages about 6 to 95 years. In the case of this clonotype: Its antigen is undetermined.

Sample-barcoded 5' priming and a J-beta primer mix drove a second PCR of roughly 6 to 12 cycles. Each CDR3 protein is one row after TCRdb ran MiXCR on the 5' RACE reads. Seen here are under 1,000,000 distinct CDR3 sequences, around 45% observed once, and the top ten hold approximately 18%. The specimen was blood. The source is a man at least 80 years old in good health. The chain recombines TRBV5-1 with TRBJ2-5; D perhaps matches TRBD2 (6 bases). CDR3 bases: TGCGCCAGCAGCTTGAAAAGGCGGGAAAGGCAAGAGACCCAGTACTTC. It codes for CASSLKRRERQETQYF.